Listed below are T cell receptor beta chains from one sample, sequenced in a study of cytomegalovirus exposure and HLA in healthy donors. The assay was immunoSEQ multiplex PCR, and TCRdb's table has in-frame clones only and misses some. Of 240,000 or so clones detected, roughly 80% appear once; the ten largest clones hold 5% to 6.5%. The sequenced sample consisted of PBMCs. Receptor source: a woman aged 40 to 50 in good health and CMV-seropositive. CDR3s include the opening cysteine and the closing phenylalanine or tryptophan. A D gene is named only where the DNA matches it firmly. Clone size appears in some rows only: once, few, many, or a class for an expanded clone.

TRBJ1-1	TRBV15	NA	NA	TGTGCCACCAGCAGGGGATACAGGGATCCCCCTGAAGCTTTCTTT	CATSRGYRDPPEAFF
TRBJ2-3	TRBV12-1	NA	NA	TGTGCCAGCTTTCAGTTCACAGATACGCAGTATTTT	CASFQFTDTQYF
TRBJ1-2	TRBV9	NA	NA	TGTGCCAGCAGCGTAACAGGGCTCCCTAACTATGGCTACACCTTC	CASSVTGLPNYGYTF
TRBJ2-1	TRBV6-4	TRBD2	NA	TGTGCCAGCAGTGTCAGACTAGCGGAGTGGGCTGAGCAGTTCTTC	CASSVRLAEWAEQFF
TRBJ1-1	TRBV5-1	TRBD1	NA	TGCGCCAGCAGCTTTCCGGGACAGGGGGGAACTGAAGCTTTCTTT	CASSFPGQGGTEAFF
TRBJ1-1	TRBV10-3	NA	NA	TGTGCCATCAGTGAGCCGAGCGGGAACACTGAAGCTTTCTTT	CAISEPSGNTEAFF
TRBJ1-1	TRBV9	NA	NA	TGTGCCAGCAGCGTGTTTACAGGGATGGAGAGTGCTTTCTTT	CASSVFTGMESAFF
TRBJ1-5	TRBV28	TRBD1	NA	TGTGCCAGCACCCGCAGCACAGGGGGTCAGCCCCAGCATTTT	CASTRSTGGQPQHF
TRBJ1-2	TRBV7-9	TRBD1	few	TGTTCCAGCAGCTCGTATGAGGTTCAGGGGGCTAACTATGGCTACACCTTC	CSSSSYEVQGANYGYTF
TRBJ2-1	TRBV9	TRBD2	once	TGTGCCAGCAGCGTAAGAGGACTAGCGGGGGGGCAACCCAATGAGCAGTTCTTC	CASSVRGLAGGQPNEQFF
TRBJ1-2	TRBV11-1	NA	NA	TGTGCCAGCAGCGGGACACCTCGAGCTAACTATGGCTACACCTTC	CASSGTPRANYGYTF
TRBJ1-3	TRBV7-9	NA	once	TGTGCCGGCAGCCTCGCAGGGTTCTCTGGAAACACCATATATTTT	CAGSLAGFSGNTIYF
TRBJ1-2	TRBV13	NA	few	TGTGCCAGCAGCTTACAGGGGTTTGGCTACACCTTC	CASSLQGFGYTF
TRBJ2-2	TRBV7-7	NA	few	TGTGCCAGCAGCTTGGTGACCGCCGGGGCCGGGGAGCTGTTTTTT	CASSLVTAGAGELFF